This TCR beta chain was captured by sequencing in a study of OX40 agonist ivuxolimab in advanced cancers. Whole-study results and caveats: Expanded clones tended on average to be more numerous among CD8+ T cells than CD4+. It was not determined which antigens were specifically recognized by the peripheral T cells that had undergone clonal expansion. Low normalized T-cell clonal expansion was also seen in some nonresponders.

This table comes from immunoSEQ multiplex PCR, and its TCRdb copy is limited to in-frame clones, with some not included. Of about 80,000 clones in the sample, over 80% are singletons; the top ten hold over 8.5%. CDR1 is SQVTM and CDR2 is ANQGSEA in the germline V gene. V lost 6 bases and J lost 6; bases outside the gene matches: 9. The CDR3 spans 13 residues. About this clone itself: The target antigen is unknown.

The chain links TRBV29-1 to TRBJ1-1; 8 positions agree with TRBD1. Sequencing used CD4+ or CD8+ T cells sorted from blood, obtained in a trial of the OX40 agonist ivuxolimab. This receptor was identified in an adult with an advanced solid tumor such as melanoma, head and neck, liver or kidney cancer. The CDR3 bases are TGCAGCGTATGGGGACAGGCGGGGGCTGAAGCTTTCTTT. This translates into CSVWGQAGAEAFF.